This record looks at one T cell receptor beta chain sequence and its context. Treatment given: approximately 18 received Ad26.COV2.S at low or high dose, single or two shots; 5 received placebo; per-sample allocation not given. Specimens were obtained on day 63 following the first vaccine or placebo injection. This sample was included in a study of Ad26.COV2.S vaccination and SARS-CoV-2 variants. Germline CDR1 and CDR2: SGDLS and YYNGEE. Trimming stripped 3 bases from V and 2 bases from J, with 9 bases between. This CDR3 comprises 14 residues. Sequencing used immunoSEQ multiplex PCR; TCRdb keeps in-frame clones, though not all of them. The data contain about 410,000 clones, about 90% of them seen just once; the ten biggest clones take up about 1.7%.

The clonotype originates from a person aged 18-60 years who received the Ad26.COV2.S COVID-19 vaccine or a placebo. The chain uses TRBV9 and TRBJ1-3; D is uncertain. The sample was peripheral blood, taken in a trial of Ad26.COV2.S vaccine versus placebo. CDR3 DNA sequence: TGTGCCAGCAGCGGTGGGGTCCCTGGAAACACCATATATTTT. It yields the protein CASSGGVPGNTIYF.